This T cell receptor beta chain comes out of a study of cytomegalovirus exposure and HLA in healthy donors (dated by TCRdb to the late 2010s). Context from the whole study: An earlier analysis of roughly 610 of the donors reported approximately 300 Gb of sequence data and 117 million unique TCR beta sequences obtained from about 179 million T cells. Roughly 300 gigabases of sequencing data and roughly 80 million unique TCR sequences made up an early release that covered 640 HLA-typed donors. Of the approximately 370 genotyped donors, 80% to 90% were placed in the genetic ancestry cluster associated with self-reported Caucasian donors. The aim of the study was to test whether cataloging public T cell receptors could identify signatures of past pathogen exposure. The T cell repertoires of 666 subjects were profiled by immunosequencing and related to cytomegalovirus serostatus. In addition to the first cohort of hundreds of subjects, a separate validation cohort of over 90 different subjects was used. High-throughput TCR immunosequencing, statistical association of individual TCRs with disease status, and machine learning were combined to predict cytomegalovirus infection status. To study patterns of TCR occurrence, a later analysis re-analyzed previously published TCR beta repertoires from hundreds of donors and added high-resolution HLA genotyping. In the later analysis, no new phenotypic data were used to find candidate immune exposures; instead, reliance was placed on TCR beta sequences and their occurrence across donors. An earlier analysis of around 580 of the donors used high-throughput TCR beta sequencing to judge whether each TCR beta V gene segment behaved as functional or pseudogenic. Donor age, sex, ethnicity and CMV serostatus were compiled alongside the repertoire data. A later genetic analysis used genome-wide SNP genotypes for about 60% of the roughly 700 donors, treating that subset as a discovery cohort. All discovery cohort repertoires had been generated on a single sequencing platform. HLA typing included class I and class II loci at four-digit resolution. Typing coverage differed by locus: A, B, C, DRB1 and DQB1 were typed in roughly 620-630 donors, DQA1 in 500 to 550, DPA1 in roughly 590, and DPB1 in 450 to 480. Several DR-DQ haplotypes were treated as single units for association and clustering because of strong linkage in the cohort. Across 398 genotyped donors of the cohort, an average of roughly 200,000 unique TCR beta nucleotide sequences per donor were sequenced, and roughly 17% of those sequences were non-productive.

The library was prepared using the immunoSEQ multiplex PCR assay. For the multiplex PCR, a mixture combining 60 forward primers for TCR Vbeta segments and 13 reverse primers for TCR Jbeta segments was used. A multiplex PCR assay on genomic DNA amplified the CDR3 region of rearranged TCR beta genes. On the Illumina HiSeq System, the amplified TCR beta libraries were sequenced as 87-base-pair reads. The authors processed their data as follows. Across the roughly 700 repertoires, a later analysis counted 60 million to 90 million unique TCR beta chains, about 10 million of which were shared by at least two donors. Raw reads were error-corrected and collapsed into unique sequences by a nearest-neighbor algorithm in which closely related sequences were merged to remove PCR and sequencing errors. Alignment of CDR3 sequences to IMGT reference sequences was used to assign V, D and J gene segments. For a sequence to be retained, a match of at least six nucleotides was required to both a V gene segment and a J gene segment. Rearrangements were called productive when the CDR3 lacked stop codons and stayed in frame with V and J; all others were non-productive. Following IMGT convention, CDR3 was defined as the stretch from the second conserved V-encoded cysteine to the conserved J-encoded phenylalanine. The earlier analysis of more than 450 of the donors excluded sequences that lacked an unambiguous match to a single V gene segment. An earlier analysis of 587 of the donors called V segments functional above 56.7% productive rearrangements and segregating when the between-donor standard deviation exceeded 5%. To diagnose cytomegalovirus status from the catalog of TCR beta chain sequences, a statistical classification framework was built. In a later analysis, TCR nucleotide sequences were compared against IMGT/GENE-DB human TR gene sequences so that V and J genes could be assigned. A later analysis assigned CDR3 sequences and most-parsimonious VDJ recombination scenarios with the TCRdist pipeline. In a later analysis, each TCR beta chain was defined by its CDR3 amino acid sequence together with its V-gene family, and reads lacking a unique V-gene family were excluded. As a way to deal with suspected cross-contamination and a sequencing artifact, a later analysis dropped nearly 600 nucleotide sequences that were highly shared and had low generation probability. For each public chain, a later analysis derived a clonal expansion index from normalized ranks of inferred template counts within each repertoire. A later analysis computed generation probabilities with a VDJ recombination model fitted to out-of-frame rearrangements, and checked the results against IGoR. In a later analysis, TCR-TCR, TCR-HLA and TCR-CMV co-occurrence was scored with hypergeometric tests, and a repertoire-size bias correction was applied to TCR pairs. A later analysis estimated false discovery rates by permuting HLA or CMV assignments 20 times. A later analysis grouped co-occurring TCRs with DBSCAN, adding TCRdist sequence similarity when clustering within HLA-allele-positive subsets. For co-occurrence clustering, repertoires with fewer than 30,000 or more than 120,000 public chains were excluded, along with roughly 5 repertoires with anomalous nucleotide sharing. Entries here come from immuneACCESS through TCRdb and include only in-frame sequences with V and J called. Some clones fail to appear in such tables; in the studies checked, an unresolved V gene covers under half of the shortfall, and the cause of the remainder is unknown. V, J and clone size were drawn from that table, and D and trimming were deduced from the DNA. The sample profile shows approximately 140,000 clones; about four fifths of them were found once. The ten largest clonotypes hold about 4% of the sample.

The investigation overall reported the following: In a later analysis, HLA-associated TCR beta chains showed more clonal expansion and lower generation probabilities than non-associated chains that were equally common. Because counts were too low, more than 15 rarely observed V segments, including chromosome 9 orphons, were excluded from the earlier analysis of a few hundred of the donors. A total of about 180 TCR beta chains were listed by the study as associated with cytomegalovirus. Most TCR sequences were seen in very few donors, while some public TCRs were found in many individuals. A group of highly shared sequence variants was considered likely to be a technical artifact of the sequencing pipeline. In both the original and validation cohorts, the classifier was reported to diagnose cytomegalovirus status with high specificity and sensitivity. In a later analysis, most CMV-associated TCR beta chains were found to appear HLA-restricted, with HLA associations seemingly driven largely by CMV exposure. A later genetic analysis associated a missense DCLRE1C variant with V-gene and J-gene trimming of TCR beta chains, and an independent cohort replicated the association. Linkage disequilibrium might explain the correlated functional status among segregating V segments, but an unknown experimental factor could not be excluded. Sequencing depth was assumed to be roughly uniform across donors in the presence/absence analyses, though that assumption may not hold. This cohort had only TCR beta chains sequenced, and the lack of alpha or paired-chain data limited which features could be detected. CMV serostatus was the only immune exposure information available for the cohort. The authors suggested that the approach could potentially be generalized to other disease states and immunological phenotypes. HLA typing was unavailable for some donors at each locus, so association tests used only the typed subset. Specific HLA alleles were associated with 15,000 to 20,000 TCR beta sequences at a false discovery rate of 0.05 in a later analysis. In vitro tests confirmed that three of the cytomegalovirus-associated TCR beta chains recognize cytomegalovirus antigens. A further reported finding was that TCR beta sequences accurately predicted the HLA-A and HLA-B alleles for most subjects in the first cohort. Some IMGT-functional V segments, including TRBV6-2 and TRBV6-3, could not be told apart with the 87-base-pair reads, so those segments were excluded. Assigning TCR associations to individual alleles was difficult when HLA alleles, especially DR and DQ, strongly co-occurred. A later analysis found that TCR association rates varied across HLA loci, with DRB1 alleles showing the most associated TCRs and HLA-C alleles the fewest. According to a later genetic analysis, donors in an Asian-associated ancestry cluster had fewer N-insertions in productive TCRs than the approximately 670-donor mean. An earlier analysis of several hundred of the donors showed that most TCR beta V segments appeared in productive rearrangements either about 90% or about 30% of the time, which broadly matched IMGT annotations. According to a later analysis, parvovirus B19, influenza, CMV and Epstein-Barr virus appeared linked to several top co-occurrence clusters.

In total, 500 to 700 healthy bone marrow donors made up the cohort. At the time of sampling, every cohort member was nominally healthy, though immune exposures that went unrecorded were likely present. The donor tested CMV seronegative, placing the donor among the 350 or so seronegative members of the cohort. Each donor provided a peripheral blood sample, and peripheral blood mononuclear cells were used for TCR beta sequencing. The Qiagen DNeasy Blood Extraction Kit was used to extract genomic DNA from the blood cell samples. About this clone: Its antigen has not been determined. No base quality values were provided; no much bigger clone lies one nucleotide off.

CDR1 is given as LGHNT and CDR2 as FRNRAP, both from the germline V gene. The CDR3 holds 14 amino acids from the cysteine to the phenylalanine. CDR3 DNA only is kept here, 42 bases in frame from base 1. V is pruned by 5 bases and J by 7 bases, leaving 6 bases of the junction without a gene match. Sequences were obtained from PBMCs. The receptor comes from a woman aged 40 to 50 in good health and CMV-seronegative. The sequence is built from TRBV12-5 and TRBJ2-1; TRBD1 lines up with 9 middle nucleotides. CDR3 region: CASGTLQGANEQFF. At the DNA level, the sequence is TGTGCTAGTGGTACACTACAGGGGGCTAATGAGCAGTTCTTC.